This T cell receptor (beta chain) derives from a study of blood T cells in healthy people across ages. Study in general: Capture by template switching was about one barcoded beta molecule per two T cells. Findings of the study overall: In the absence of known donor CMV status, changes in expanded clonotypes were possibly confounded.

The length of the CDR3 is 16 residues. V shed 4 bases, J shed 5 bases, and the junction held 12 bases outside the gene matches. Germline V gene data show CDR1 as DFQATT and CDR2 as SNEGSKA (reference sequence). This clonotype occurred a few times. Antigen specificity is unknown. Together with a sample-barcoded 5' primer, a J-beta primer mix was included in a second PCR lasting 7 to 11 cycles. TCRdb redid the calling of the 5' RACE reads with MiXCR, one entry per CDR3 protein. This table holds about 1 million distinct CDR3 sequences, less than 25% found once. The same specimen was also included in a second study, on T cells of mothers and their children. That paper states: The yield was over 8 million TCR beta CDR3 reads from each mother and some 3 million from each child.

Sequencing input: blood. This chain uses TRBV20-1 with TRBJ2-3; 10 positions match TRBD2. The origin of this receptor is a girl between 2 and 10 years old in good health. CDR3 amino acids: CSAKRGGRLLIDTQYF. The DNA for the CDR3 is TGCAGTGCTAAGCGGGGGGGCCGACTCTTGATAGATACGCAGTATTTT.